These 24 T cell receptor beta chains came from one sample sequenced in a study of T cell responses to AZD1222 COVID-19 vaccine. Sequencing used immunoSEQ multiplex PCR; TCRdb keeps in-frame clones, though not all of them. The sample lists about 130,000 clones; 91% were seen once. Sequenced here: peripheral blood, sampled 28 days after the second AZD1222 dose. The receptor source for this set is an adult who received the AZD1222 COVID-19 vaccine.

This clone turned up a few times. The CDR3 loop reads CSVERTGTGGYTF. Here the CDR3 DNA reads TGCAGCGTTGAACGTACAGGGACGGGGGGCTACACCTTC. The gene calls are TRBV29-1 and TRBJ1-2, with D possibly TRBD1 on 6 matching bases. The V and J ends lost 2 bases and 8 bases respectively, with 15 bases between them. Per the germline V gene, CDR1 is SQVTM and CDR2 is ANQGSEA. The CDR3 totals 13 residues.

The V gene is TRBV4-2, the J gene TRBJ2-5; 8 bases map to TRBD2. Trimming removed 2 bases from V and 0 bases from J; junction bases left unmatched: 8. Germline V lookup: CDR1 LGHNA, CDR2 YNFKEQ. CDR3 size: 17 residues. The CDR3 reads CASSQNPGGAHQETQYF. DNA for the CDR3: TGTGCCAGCAGCCAAAATCCCGGGGGGGCGCACCAAGAGACCCAGTACTTC.

J is TRBJ2-5 and V is TRBV5-1, with 7 bases identical to TRBD1. CDR1 SGHRS and CDR2 YFSETQ come from the germline V gene. Unmatched junction bases numbered 11, after V lost 4 bases and J lost 2 bases. The CDR3 contains 16 residues. CDR3 in DNA: TGCGCCAGCAGCCACCCACGACAGGGAAAACAAGAGACCCAGTACTTC. Translating it yields CASSHPRQGKQETQYF.

The DNA of the CDR3 is TGCAGTGCTCAATGGAACACTGAAGCTTTCTTT. Translated: CSAQWNTEAFF. The V call is TRBV20-1, the J call TRBJ1-1, with D hard to call. Looked up from germline, CDR1 is DFQATT and CDR2 is SNEGSKA (reference sequence). CDR3 length: 11 residues. V was clipped by 5 bases and J by 1 base, with 5 bases between them.

This chain links TRBV7-6 with TRBJ2-1; 9 bases align to TRBD1. The CDR3 spans 16 residues. After removal of 5 bases from V and 0 bases from J, the junction contained 5 bases not matched to a gene. Germline-derived CDR1 and CDR2 are SGHVS and FNYEAQ. CDR3 loop: CASSLETGGSYNEQFF. Here the CDR3 DNA reads TGTGCCAGCAGCCTGGAGACAGGGGGCTCCTACAATGAGCAGTTCTTC.

This clone was seen just once. The V call is TRBV25-1, the J call TRBJ2-7, with 11 bases that match TRBD1. CDR1 is MGHDK and CDR2 is SYGVNS in the germline V gene. The ends lost 2 bases at V and 4 bases at J; junction bases unmatched: 4. This CDR3 is built from 15 residues. The CDR3 DNA is TGTGCCAGCAGTGAAGTGGGACAGGGGGGATACGAGCAGTACTTC. It translates to CASSEVGQGGYEQYF.

This chain joins TRBV5-4 and TRBJ1-3; 7 bases line up with TRBD1. CDR1 is SGHNT and CDR2 is YYREEE in the germline V gene (reference sequence). V gave up 4 bases and J gave up 2 bases; unmatched junction bases: 9. This CDR3 spans 16 amino acids. The CDR3 reads CASSDGGQVPGNTIYF. The CDR3 DNA reads as TGTGCCAGCAGCGACGGAGGACAGGTCCCTGGAAACACCATATATTTT.

The chain employs TRBV6-5 and TRBJ1-4; the D is unclear. V was shortened by 6 bases and J by 6 bases, with 17 bases between the two germline ends. Germline V gives CDR1 MNHEY, CDR2 SVGAGI. The CDR3 is 15 amino acids. The CDR3 DNA follows: TGTGCCAGCAGGAAAGGGAGTTCCGGGGATGAAAAACTGTTTTTT. Amino acids: CASRKGSSGDEKLFF.

The V and J genes are TRBV6-2 or TRBV6-3 and TRBJ2-1, with TRBD2 matching over 8 bases. CDR1 and CDR2 (germline): MNHEY, SVGEGT. The junction had 13 bases not matched to a gene; V was cut back by 6 bases and J by 3 bases. The CDR3 consists of 17 residues. The CDR3 bases are TGTGCCAGCAGCCCAGGGTTTGCGGGGGGCAACTACAATGAGCAGTTCTTC. Translation: CASSPGFAGGNYNEQFF.

This chain links TRBV18 with TRBJ2-6; possible D gene TRBD1, 5 bases. V shed 6 bases and J shed 2 bases, with 11 bases lying between them. The CDR3 sequence is 15 residues long. Germline values: CDR1 KGHSH, CDR2 LQKENI. CDR3 DNA sequence: TGTGCCAGCTCCGATAGGGGCCCTGGGGCCAACGTCCTGACTTTC. It yields the protein CASSDRGPGANVLTF.

The rearrangement joins TRBV7-3 to TRBJ1-2, with D maybe TRBD1 (6 bases). The CDR3 is made up of 13 amino acids. Germline V gene sequence: CDR1 SGHTA, CDR2 FQGTGA. Trimming took 5 bases from V and 7 from J, leaving 14 bases between them. CDR3 sequence: CASSPDRNGGYTF. The DNA of the CDR3 is TGTGCCAGCAGCCCGGACAGAAATGGTGGCTACACCTTC. Based on the CDR3 plus reference TRBV7-3 and TRBJ1-2, the full variable domain is GAGVSQTPSNKVTEKGKYVELRCDPISGHTALYWYRQSLGQGPEFLIYFQGTGAADDSGLPNDRFFAVRPEGSVSTLKIQRTERGDSAVYLCASSPDRNGGYTFGSGTRLTVV.

The chain couples TRBV20-1 to TRBJ1-5; no firm D call. The CDR3 runs 15 residues. V was trimmed by 3 bases and J by 1 base, leaving 13 bases between them. Per the germline V gene, CDR1 is DFQATT and CDR2 is SNEGSKA (reference sequence). The CDR3 loop reads CSASERDVSNQPQHF. CDR3 bases: TGCAGTGCTAGTGAAAGGGATGTAAGCAATCAGCCCCAGCATTTT.

The chain joins TRBV6-1 to TRBJ2-3, with 7 positions matching TRBD1. This CDR3 has 14 residues. V trimming: 3 bases; J trimming: 2 bases; junction bases outside the gene matches: 2. Germline V lookup: CDR1 MNHNS, CDR2 SASEGT. CDR3 protein: CASSERGPTDTQYF. CDR3 coding DNA: TGTGCCAGCAGTGAGAGGGGGCCCACAGATACGCAGTATTTT.

V usage is TRBV11-1 and J usage is TRBJ2-1; D remains unclear. In germline, CDR1 is SGHAT, CDR2 FQDESV (reference sequence). The CDR3 sequence is 13 residues long. Trimming took off 0 bases at V and 4 bases at J, with 4 bases between the two ends. Here the CDR3 reads CASSLATYNEQFF. DNA of the CDR3: TGTGCCAGCAGCTTAGCGACTTACAATGAGCAGTTCTTC.

The chain carries TRBV14 and TRBJ2-7, with 7 bases lining up with TRBD1. There are 13 residues in the CDR3. Germline loops: CDR1 SGHDN, CDR2 FVKESK. Germline trimming cut 2 bases from V and 10 bases from J; bases unmatched to any gene: 8. In nucleotides, the CDR3 is TGTGCCAGCAGCCAAAGTCAGACAGGGCAACAGTACGTC. Amino acids: CASSQSQTGQQYV.

The chain is built from TRBV2 and TRBJ2-3, with D maybe TRBD1 (6 bases). The CDR3 spans 14 residues. In germline, CDR1 is SNHLY, CDR2 FYNNEI. V was trimmed by 5 bases and J by 1 base, leaving 10 bases between them. In DNA form, the CDR3 reads TGTGCCAGCAGTACAGGGCTGGGCACAGATACGCAGTATTTT. Residues: CASSTGLGTDTQYF.

The CDR3 DNA reads as TGCGCCAGCAGCTCAGCGGCCGGGAGGGGAAAATTTGGGGCCAACGTCCTGACTTTC. It encodes CASSSAAGRGKFGANVLTF. The chain couples TRBV5-1 to TRBJ2-6; 8 nucleotides agree with TRBD2. CDR1 is SGHRS and CDR2 is YFSETQ in the germline V gene. Trimming at V came to 3 bases and at J to 3 bases, leaving 14 bases not matched to a gene. This CDR3 has 19 residues.

The V call is TRBV6-5, the J call TRBJ1-4; no clear D gene. In germline, CDR1 is MNHEY, CDR2 SVGAGI. The CDR3 has 16 amino acids. The V gene lost 2 bases and the J gene lost 0 bases, with 10 bases spanning the gap. CDR3 sequence reads: CASSYGTGATNEKLFF. Written as DNA, the CDR3 is TGTGCCAGCAGTTACGGCACGGGAGCAACTAATGAAAAACTGTTTTTT.

The chain couples TRBV5-1 to TRBJ1-1; D is undetermined. Germline assignment: CDR1 SGHRS and CDR2 YFSETQ. CDR3 length: 13 amino acids. V lost 3 bases to trimming and J lost 3 bases, with 9 bases between them. The CDR3 DNA is TGCGCCAGCAGCTCGGCCTCGGACACTGAAGCTTTCTTT. Residues: CASSSASDTEAFF.

The genes are TRBV5-4 and TRBJ2-3; D might be TRBD2 (5 bases). Germline loops: CDR1 SGHNT, CDR2 YYREEE (reference sequence). The CDR3 loop spans 14 amino acids. V was clipped by 1 base and J by 2 bases, with 8 bases between them. Here the CDR3 reads CASSLPGDTDTQYF. CDR3 nucleotides: TGTGCCAGCAGCTTGCCCGGGGACACAGATACGCAGTATTTT.

A remark on this clone: This same CDR3 is encoded by further DNA sequences in the sample. The CDR3 DNA reads TGCGCCAGCAGATCCGGGACAGGGAACTATGGCTACACCTTC. It specifies CASRSGTGNYGYTF. The chain links TRBV5-1 to TRBJ1-2; 9 positions agree with TRBD1. Germline CDR1 is SGHRS and CDR2 is YFSETQ. After removal of 5 bases from V and 2 bases from J, the junction contained 4 bases not matched to a gene. The CDR3 length is 14 residues.

J is TRBJ2-7 and V is TRBV21-1; TRBD1 reflects the table's D call only, with no check against the DNA. TRBV21-1 is a documented pseudogene. The CDR3 contains 17 residues. Here the CDR3 DNA reads TGTGCCAGCAGCAACTGGTGTTCAGGGGGCCTCGCCTACGAGCAGTACGTC. Translating gives CASSNWCSGGLAYEQYV.

This clone appeared once. The V and J genes are TRBV5-6 and TRBJ1-3; no firm D call. The CDR3 sequence is 14 residues long. The germline CDR1 and CDR2 sequences are SGHDT and YYEEEE. The V end lost 2 bases, the J end lost 0 bases, and 6 bases lay between the germline ends. The CDR3, as DNA: TGTGCCAGCAGCTTCCTTAGCTCTGGAAACACCATATATTTT. Translating gives CASSFLSSGNTIYF. The variable domain in full, with the rest retrieved from reference TRBV5-6 and TRBJ1-3, is DAGVTQSPTHLIKTRGQQVTLRCSPKSGHDTVSWYQQALGQGPQFIFQYYEEEERQRGNFPDRFSGHQFPNYSSELNVNALLLGDSALYLCASSFLSSGNTIYFGEGSWLTVV.

V and J are TRBV12-3 or TRBV12-4 and TRBJ1-1; D is unclear. There are 11 residues in the CDR3. V lost 1 base and J 7 bases, leaving 4 bases between the germline ends. The CDR3 nucleotides read TGTGCCAGCAGTTTAGACGGTGAAGCTTTCTTT. Translating gives CASSLDGEAFF.